The clone carrying this T cell receptor beta chain was picked up many times. Its antigen is currently unknown. This entry is derived from a study of CD8 T cells in ankylosing spondylitis. Study-wide results and caveats: A CD8+ phenotype characterized the disease-linked clones, which were relatively rare in peripheral blood. Past studies reported some motif variants in reactive arthritis synovial fluid and blood. Matched synovial fluid from ankylosing spondylitis patients was reported to be enriched for disease-linked clones. Ankylosing spondylitis blood seemed to carry a telltale TCR beta motif made of about 8 highly homologous variants.

Unmatched junction bases numbered 8, after V lost 6 bases and J lost 7 bases. The CDR3 runs to 12 residues. The germline CDR1 and CDR2 sequences are DFQATT and SNEGSKA (reference sequence). Preparation of TCR beta libraries was done by quantitative 5'-RACE with molecular barcodes. TCRdb reprocessed the 5' RACE reads via MiXCR and lists one record per CDR3 protein. The data contain about 220,000 distinct CDR3 sequences, more than 5.5% of them singletons. The clonotype was recovered from a male donor with ankylosing spondylitis. The sample comprised blood, either unsorted or a sorted T cell fraction (not recorded which). The J gene is TRBJ2-5, the V gene TRBV20-1; TRBD1 agrees at 7 bases. Here the CDR3 reads CSARGTVGTQYF. CDR3 bases: TGCAGTGCGAGGGGGACAGTAGGGACCCAGTACTTC.